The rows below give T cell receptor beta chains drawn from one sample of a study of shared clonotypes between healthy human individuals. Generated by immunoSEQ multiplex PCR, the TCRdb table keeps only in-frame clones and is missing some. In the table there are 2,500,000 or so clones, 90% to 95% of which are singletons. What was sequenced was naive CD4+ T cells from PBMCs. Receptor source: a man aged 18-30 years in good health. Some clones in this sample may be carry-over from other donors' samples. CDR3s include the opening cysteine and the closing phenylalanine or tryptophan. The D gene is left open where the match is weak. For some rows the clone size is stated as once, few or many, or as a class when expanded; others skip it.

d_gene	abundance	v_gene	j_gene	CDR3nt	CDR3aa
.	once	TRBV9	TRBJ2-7	TGTGCCAGCAGCGTAGGTCAGGGAGCCTACGAGCAGTACTTC	CASSVGQGAYEQYF
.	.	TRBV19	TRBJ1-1	TGTGCCAGTGCGAAACCAGGCGTTGAAGCTTTCTTT	CASAKPGVEAFF
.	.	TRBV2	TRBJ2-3	TGTGCCAGCAGTGAAGCGGGGACTCTCGGCGGCACAGATACGCAGTATTTT	CASSEAGTLGGTDTQYF
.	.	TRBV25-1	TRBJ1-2	TGTGCCAGCAGTGAATCCAGGGCTCAATCTTTAAACTATGGCTACACCTTC	CASSESRAQSLNYGYTF
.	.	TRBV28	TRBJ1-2	TGTGCCAGCAGTTTTCTCCGGGACCTTTATGGCTACACCTTC	CASSFLRDLYGYTF
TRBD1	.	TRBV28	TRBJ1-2	TGTGCCAGCAGTTGGCAGGGGGTAGGATATGGCTACACCTTC	CASSWQGVGYGYTF
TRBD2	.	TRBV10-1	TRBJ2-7	TGCGCCAGCAGCCATCAGCGGGAGAGGGGTGAGCAGTACTTC	CASSHQRERGEQYF
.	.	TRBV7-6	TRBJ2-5	TGTGCCAGCAGCTTAGAAGACCAAGAGACCCAGTACTTC	CASSLEDQETQYF
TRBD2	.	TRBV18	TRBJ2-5	TGTGCCAGCTCACCAAGCGGGACTACCCACCAAGAGACCCAGTACTTC	CASSPSGTTHQETQYF
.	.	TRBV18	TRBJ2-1	TGTGCCAGCTCATCCCCCGGACTCAACAATGAGCAGTTCTTC	CASSSPGLNNEQFF
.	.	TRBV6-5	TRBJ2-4	TGTGCCAGCAGTTATGGGTTGGCGGGAAACATTCAGTACTTC	CASSYGLAGNIQYF
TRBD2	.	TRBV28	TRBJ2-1	TGTGCCAGCAGTGAGCGGGAGTTCATAGAGCAGTTCTTC	CASSEREFIEQFF
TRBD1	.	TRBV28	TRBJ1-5	TGTGCCACCGGGACAGGGAGTCAGCCCCAGCATTTT	CATGTGSQPQHF
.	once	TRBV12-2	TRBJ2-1	TGTGCAAGTCGCTTAGCGGGACTAGCGGACCACGTCTCCTACAATGAGCAGTTCTTC	CASRLAGLADHVSYNEQFF
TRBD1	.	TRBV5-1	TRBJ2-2	TGCGCCAGCAGCCTAACACAGGGGAATAAGGAGCTGTTTTTT	CASSLTQGNKELFF
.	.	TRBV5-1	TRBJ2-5	TGCGCCAGCAGCTTGGAGGTCGTAGGGGAGACCCAGTACTTC	CASSLEVVGETQYF
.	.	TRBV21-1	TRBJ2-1	TGTGCCAGCAGCAAAGTTTGGACAGGGAAAGCCCACCCTTTCGATGAGCAGTTCTTC	CASSKVWTGKAHPFDEQFF
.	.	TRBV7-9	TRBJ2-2	TGTGCCAGCAGTTCGATTAACACCGGGGAGCTGTTTTTT	CASSSINTGELFF
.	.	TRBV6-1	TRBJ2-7	TGTGCCAGCAGGTGGGGTAGCTACGAGCAGTACTTC	CASRWGSYEQYF
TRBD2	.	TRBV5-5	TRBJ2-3	TGTGCCAGCAGCTTAAGACTAGCGGGGATTAGCACAGATACGCAGTATTTT	CASSLRLAGISTDTQYF
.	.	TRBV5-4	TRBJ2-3	TGTGCCAGCAGCTACGAATCAGATACGCAGTATTTT	CASSYESDTQYF
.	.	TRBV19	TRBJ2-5	TGTGCCAGTAGCCGGGGGCAGGGATTCGTAGAGACCCAGTACTTC	CASSRGQGFVETQYF
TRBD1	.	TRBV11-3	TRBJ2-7	TGTGCCAGCAGCTTCGGACAGGACTACGAGCAGTACTTC	CASSFGQDYEQYF
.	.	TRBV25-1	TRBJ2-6	TGTGCCAGCAGTGATCACGGGACCCTCAACGTCCTGACTTTC	CASSDHGTLNVLTF
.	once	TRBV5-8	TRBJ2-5	TGTGCCAGCAGCTCACCGGATCGAGTAGAGACCCAGTACTTC	CASSSPDRVETQYF
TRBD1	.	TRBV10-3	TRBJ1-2	TGTGCCATCGACAGGGGGCTTGACTATGGCTACACCTTC	CAIDRGLDYGYTF
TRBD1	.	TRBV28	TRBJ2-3	TGTGCCAGCTCGACAGGGGGGAGCGGGGCAGATACGCAGTATTTT	CASSTGGSGADTQYF
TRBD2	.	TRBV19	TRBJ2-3	TGTGCCAGTAGTATTGAGGTCTGGGCGGGAGGAGAGTATTTT	CASSIEVWAGGEYF
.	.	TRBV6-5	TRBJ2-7	TGTGCCAGCAGTTACTCTGCTAGCTCCTACGAGCAGTACTTC	CASSYSASSYEQYF
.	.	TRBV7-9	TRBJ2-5	TGTGCCAGCAACCCCCAAGGCACGAACCAAGAGACCCAGTACTTC	CASNPQGTNQETQYF
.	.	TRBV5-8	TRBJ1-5	TGTGCCAGCAGCTTCGGAAAGGGGAATCAGCCCCAGCATTTT	CASSFGKGNQPQHF
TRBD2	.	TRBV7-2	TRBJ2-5	TGTGCCAGCAGCTTACTAGCGGGTCAAGAGACCCAGTACTTC	CASSLLAGQETQYF
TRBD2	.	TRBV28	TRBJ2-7	TGTGCCAGCAGTGACGGACTAGCGCTCCCCTCCTACGAGCAGTACTTC	CASSDGLALPSYEQYF
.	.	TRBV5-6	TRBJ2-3	TGTGCCAGCAGCTGGAGCACAGATACGCAGTATTTT	CASSWSTDTQYF
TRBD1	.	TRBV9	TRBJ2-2	TGTGCCAGCAACCAAGGGGACAGGGGGCGTCGCGGGGAGCTGTTTTTT	CASNQGDRGRRGELFF
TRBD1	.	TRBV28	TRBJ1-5	TGTGCCAGCAGTCCCCTGCGTTTTCGGGACAGGGGATATCAGCCCCAGCATTTT	CASSPLRFRDRGYQPQHF
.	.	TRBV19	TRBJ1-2	TGTGCCAGTAGTATACCAGGGTCTGGAACTGGCTACACCTTC	CASSIPGSGTGYTF
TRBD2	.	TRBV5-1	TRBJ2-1	TGCGCCAGCAGGACTAGCGCGGACTCCTACAATGAGCAGTTCTTC	CASRTSADSYNEQFF
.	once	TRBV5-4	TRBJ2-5	TGTGCCAGCAGCTGGACCAGGGGCTCGTACCAAGAGACCCAGTACTTC	CASSWTRGSYQETQYF
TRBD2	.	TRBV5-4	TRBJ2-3	TGTGCCAGCAGCTTGTTAATTAGCGGGCGCACAGATACGCAGTATTTT	CASSLLISGRTDTQYF
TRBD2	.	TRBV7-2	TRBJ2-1	TGTGCCAGCAGCACAGCGGGAGGGCCCTACAATGAGCAGTTCTTC	CASSTAGGPYNEQFF
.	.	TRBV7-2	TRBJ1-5	TGTGCCAGCAGCCCGACAGTCAATCAGCCCCAGCATTTT	CASSPTVNQPQHF
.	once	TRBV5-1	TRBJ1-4	TGCGCCAGCAGCAGACGGGGGGGATACAGTACGTTTAATGAAAAACTGTTTTTT	CASSRRGGYSTFNEKLFF
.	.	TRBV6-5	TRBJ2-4	TGTGCCAGCACCTCGGGGGCGCTTGGCAAAAACATTCAGTACTTC	CASTSGALGKNIQYF
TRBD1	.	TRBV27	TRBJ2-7	TGTGCCAGCAGTTCCCTCCGGGACAGGGGCTCCTACGAGCAGTACTTC	CASSSLRDRGSYEQYF
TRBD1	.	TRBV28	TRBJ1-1	TGTGCCAGCAGTTTGACAGGGGAAGATCGCACTGAAGCTTTCTTT	CASSLTGEDRTEAFF
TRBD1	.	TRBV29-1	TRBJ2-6	TGCAGCATACGGACAGGCCTCTCTGGGGCCAACGTCCTGACTTTC	CSIRTGLSGANVLTF
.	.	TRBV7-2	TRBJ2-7	TGTGCCAGCAGCTTTTTCCACAGGATCTACGAGCAGTACTTC	CASSFFHRIYEQYF
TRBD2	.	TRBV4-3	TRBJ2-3	TGCGCCAGCAGCCCAGGGACTAGCGGGAGGACAGATACGCAGTATTTT	CASSPGTSGRTDTQYF
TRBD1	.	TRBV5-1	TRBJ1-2	TGCGCCAGCAGCTCCAGGGGGGGGACAGGCAATAACTATGGCTACACCTTC	CASSSRGGTGNNYGYTF
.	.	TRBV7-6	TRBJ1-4	TGTGCCAGCTCGGGTGAAAAACTGTTTTTT	CASSGEKLFF
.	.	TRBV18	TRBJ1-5	TGTGCCAGCTCATTCGTTGACAGCAATCAGCCCCAGCATTTT	CASSFVDSNQPQHF
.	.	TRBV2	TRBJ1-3	TGTGCCAGCAGTTCGGGTACTGGAAACACCATATATTTT	CASSSGTGNTIYF
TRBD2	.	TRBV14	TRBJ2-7	TGTGCCAGCAGCCCTGCTTGGTCCGGCGGGAGGTACTACGAGCAGTACTTC	CASSPAWSGGRYYEQYF
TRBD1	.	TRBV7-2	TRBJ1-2	TGTGCCAGCAGCTTAGGACAGGGGTCCCTCTATGGCTACACCTTC	CASSLGQGSLYGYTF
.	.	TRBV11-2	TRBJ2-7	TGTGCCAGCAGCTCGATGGGGTACGAGCAGTACTTC	CASSSMGYEQYF
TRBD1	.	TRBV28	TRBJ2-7	TGTGCCAGCAGTTTTCCCCGACAGGGAACCTACGAGCAGTACTTC	CASSFPRQGTYEQYF
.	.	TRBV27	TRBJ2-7	TGTGCCAGCAGTTTATCCATCGCAGGGAACTCCTACGAGCAGTACTTC	CASSLSIAGNSYEQYF
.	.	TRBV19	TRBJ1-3	TGTGCCAGTAGTATAAGAGGGTCTGCTGGAAACACCATATATTTT	CASSIRGSAGNTIYF